Reported below is one T cell receptor beta chain. Its specificity is not known. Germline assignment: CDR1 SGHAT and CDR2 FQNNGV. The V end lost 3 bases, the J end lost 6 bases, and 13 bases lay between the germline ends. The CDR3 is made up of 14 amino acids. The entirety of the isolated RNA underwent reverse transcription, so expressed TCRB transcripts were sequenced. Sequenced by immunoSEQ multiplex PCR; TCRdb stores in-frame clones only, minus some. In the table there are roughly 300,000 clones, roughly 13% of which are singletons. The data belong to a study of beta chain features in type 1 diabetes. Study results and caveats: Moderate but significant shortening of TCRB CDR3s was recorded in all four CD4+ subsets from Type 1 diabetes patients. A cDNA-based sequencing approach could over-represent cells with high TCR expression.

This chain links TRBV11-2 with TRBJ2-3; D might be TRBD2 (5 bases). The sequenced material came from naive CD4+ T cells from blood. This clonotype was obtained from a man between 25 and 39 years old with type 1 diabetes. CDR3 nucleotides: TGTGCCAGCAGCTTTAGCCACACTAGGGATACGCAGTATTTT. It encodes CASSFSHTRDTQYF.